Presented here are 31 T cell receptor beta chains from one specimen sequenced in a study of blood T cell repertoires in COVID-19. Using immunoSEQ multiplex PCR, the repertoire was profiled, and TCRdb retains in-frame clones only, with some absent. The sample comprises more than 250,000 clones, around 90% of which are singletons, and roughly 6.7% rests with the top ten. Material: peripheral blood. The receptors were sampled from a man between 18 and 29 years old who had recovered from COVID-19.

The V call is TRBV6-5, the J call TRBJ1-1; 7 bases are shared with TRBD1. The CDR3 spans 15 residues. V shed 0 bases, J shed 3 bases, and the junction held 4 bases outside the gene matches. Per germline, CDR1 MNHEY and CDR2 SVGAGI. The CDR3 reads CASSYSYQGDTEAFF. The CDR3 DNA reads TGTGCCAGCAGTTACTCTTACCAGGGGGACACTGAAGCTTTCTTT.

Concerning this clone itself: Other nucleotide sequences from this sample produce the same CDR3. J is TRBJ1-4 and V is TRBV7-9; 12 bases match TRBD1. With 5 bases clipped from V and 8 bases from J, the junction kept 3 bases outside the gene matches. The CDR3 consists of 14 residues. Germline V gene lookup returns CDR1 SEHNR and CDR2 FQNEAQ (reference sequence). CDR3 sequence reads: CASSRDRGREKLFF. As DNA, the CDR3 is TGTGCCAGCAGCCGGGACAGGGGGCGCGAAAAACTGTTTTTT.

This sequence joins TRBV19 and TRBJ1-1, with D perhaps matching TRBD1 (5 bases). Trimming left V 5 bases short and J 5 bases short, with 12 bases between. The CDR3 extends over 13 amino acids. Germline V gene lookup returns CDR1 LNHDA and CDR2 SQIVND (reference sequence). CDR3 region: CASSSSQGTEAFF. DNA for the CDR3: TGTGCCAGTAGTTCATCCCAGGGTACTGAAGCTTTCTTT.

The rearrangement uses TRBV6-5 and TRBJ2-7; 12 nucleotides align to TRBD2. With 5 bases clipped from V and 6 bases from J, the junction kept 8 bases outside the gene matches. The germline gives CDR1 MNHEY, CDR2 SVGAGI. This CDR3 comprises 15 residues. This chain's CDR3 is CASSPTSGGSLEQYF. The CDR3 region has the DNA TGTGCCAGCAGTCCGACTAGCGGGGGATCCCTCGAGCAGTACTTC.

J is TRBJ2-1 and V is TRBV27, with D possibly being TRBD1 (6 bases). This CDR3 is 13 amino acids long. Trimming left V 6 bases short and J 4 bases short, with 10 bases between. Germline CDR1 is MNHEY and CDR2 is SMNVEV (reference sequence). The CDR3 loop is CASRFDRYNEQFF. As DNA, the CDR3 is TGTGCCAGCAGGTTCGACAGGTACAATGAGCAGTTCTTC.

This chain uses TRBV6-5 with TRBJ1-2, with TRBD1 matching 7 bases. The CDR3 contains 14 residues. Germline trimming cut 4 bases from V and 4 bases from J; bases unmatched to any gene: 6. Germline values: CDR1 MNHEY, CDR2 SVGAGI. CDR3 protein: CASSWGTELYGYTF. The DNA for the CDR3 is TGTGCCAGCAGTTGGGGGACAGAGCTCTATGGCTACACCTTC.

The chain links TRBV3-1 (or the pseudogene TRBV3-2) to TRBJ1-2; D is possibly TRBD1 (5 bases). Germline V gene sequence: CDR1 LGHDT, CDR2 YNNKEL (reference sequence). The V end lost 6 bases, the J end lost 7 bases, and 21 bases lay between the germline ends. The CDR3 is made up of 15 amino acids. CDR3 sequence: CASSPLGQGFGGYTF. The CDR3 nucleotides are TGTGCCAGCAGTCCCCTCGGGCAGGGATTCGGTGGCTACACCTTC.

The J gene is TRBJ2-5, the V gene TRBV11-2, with 7 bases identical to TRBD2. V lost 7 bases to trimming and J lost 5 bases; unmatched junction nucleotides: 16. Germline assignment: CDR1 SGHAT and CDR2 FQNNGV. CDR3 length: 16 residues. CDR3 in DNA: TGTGCCAGCACCCCCGAGGGCAGAGCGGGGCGTGAGACCCAGTACTTC. It translates to CASTPEGRAGRETQYF.

This chain links TRBV4-1 with TRBJ2-1; no reliable D call. Trimming pared 4 bases from V and 6 bases from J, leaving 10 bases between. Germline CDR1 MGHRA, CDR2 YSYEKL. There are 13 residues in the CDR3. The CDR3 DNA follows: TGCGCCAGCAGCCCGCCCGGGTTCAATGAGCAGTTCTTC. Translation: CASSPPGFNEQFF.

This clone turned up a few times. This chain links TRBV10-3 with TRBJ2-2; the D gene is possibly TRBD2 (7 bases). V was clipped by 3 bases and J by 5 bases, with 19 bases between them. Germline V gene sequence: CDR1 ENHRY, CDR2 SYGVKD. CDR3 size: 17 residues. The CDR3, as DNA: TGTGCCATCAGTGAATCCGGGGGGCGGACCGAGACCGGGGAGCTGTTTTTT. Translation: CAISESGGRTETGELFF.

This rearrangement joins TRBV5-1 to TRBJ2-7, with TRBD1 identical over 8 bases. There are 15 residues in the CDR3. V lost 4 bases and J lost 3; bases outside the gene matches: 9. The V gene's germline CDR1 is SGHRS and CDR2 YFSETQ. The CDR3 DNA reads TGCGCCAGCAGCCCCGATTACGGACAGGGCTACGAGCAGTACTTC. It is translated as CASSPDYGQGYEQYF.

This clone was counted a few times. The chain recombines TRBV19 with TRBJ2-1; a possible D gene is TRBD1 (5 bases). Germline assignment: CDR1 LNHDA and CDR2 SQIVND (reference sequence). The CDR3 consists of 15 residues. Trimming took off 4 bases at V and 0 bases at J, with 10 bases between the two ends. The CDR3 region has the DNA TGTGCCAGTAGTAGAACAGGAAACTCCTACAATGAGCAGTTCTTC. Amino acid sequence: CASSRTGNSYNEQFF. Based on the CDR3 plus reference TRBV19 and TRBJ2-1, the full variable domain is DGGITQSPKYLFRKEGQNVTLSCEQNLNHDAMYWYRQDPGQGLRLIYYSQIVNDFQKGDIAEGYSVSREKKESFPLTVTSAQKNPTAFYLCASSRTGNSYNEQFFGPGTRLTVL.

Comment on this clone: This sample also contains other DNA sequences that code for the same CDR3. This sequence joins TRBV5-1 and TRBJ2-2, with 14 bases matching TRBD2. CDR1 and CDR2 (germline): SGHRS, YFSETQ. This CDR3 region has 18 residues. The junction had 6 bases not matched to a gene; V was cut back by 0 bases and J by 5 bases. CDR3 bases: TGCGCCAGCAGCTTGGAAGGGACTAGCGGGAGAGGTACCGGGGAGCTGTTTTTT. Protein product: CASSLEGTSGRGTGELFF.

In its sample, this clone was seen once. The CDR3 DNA reads as TGCGCCAGCAGCTCTCGCCGGGGGGATCCCTACGAGCAGTACTTC. The encoded protein is CASSSRRGDPYEQYF. The chain is built from TRBV5-1 and TRBJ2-7; 7 bases are shared with TRBD2. This CDR3 has 15 amino acids. V trimming: 3 bases; J trimming: 2 bases; junction bases outside the gene matches: 8. Germline-derived CDR1 and CDR2 are SGHRS and YFSETQ.

The chain joins TRBV7-8 to TRBJ1-1, with D possibly being TRBD1 (5 bases). The V gene lost 4 bases and the J gene lost 0 bases, with 18 bases spanning the gap. This CDR3 is built from 17 residues. Germline assignment: CDR1 SGHVS and CDR2 FQNEAQ. CDR3 residues: CASSSGTAWRMNTEAFF. The CDR3 bases are TGTGCCAGCAGCTCGGGGACTGCCTGGCGGATGAACACTGAAGCTTTCTTT. Full variable domain (missing parts from reference TRBV7-8 and TRBJ1-1): GAGVSQSPRYKVAKRGQDVALRCDPISGHVSLFWYQQALGQGPEFLTYFQNEAQLDKSGLPSDRFFAERPEGSVSTLKIQRTQQEDSAVYLCASSSGTAWRMNTEAFFGQGTRLTVV.

The gene calls are TRBV7-8 and TRBJ2-3, with 7 bases matching TRBD1. The CDR3 runs to 17 residues. Germline loops: CDR1 SGHVS, CDR2 FQNEAQ. V was clipped by 2 bases and J by 2 bases; unmatched bases: 10. The CDR3 sequence is CASSLRSTRGPTDTQYF. The CDR3 nucleotides read TGTGCCAGCAGCTTAAGGTCGACAAGGGGGCCCACAGATACGCAGTATTTT.

This rearrangement joins TRBV9 to TRBJ2-5; no firm D call. Germline V gene lookup returns CDR1 SGDLS and CDR2 YYNGEE. V shed 4 bases and J shed 4 bases, with 14 bases lying between them. The CDR3 has 14 residues. The chain's CDR3 is CASSPHSVGETQYF. The CDR3 DNA sequence: TGTGCCAGCAGCCCCCACAGTGTGGGAGAGACCCAGTACTTC.

The genes are TRBV7-2 and TRBJ1-2; D remains unclear. Trimming took off 1 base at V and 8 bases at J, with 11 bases between the two ends. The germline CDR1 and CDR2 sequences are SGHTA and FQGNSA. CDR3 size: 13 residues. The CDR3 region is CASSLGGRRGYTF. DNA for the CDR3: TGTGCCAGCAGCTTAGGAGGTCGAAGGGGCTACACCTTC. The full variable domain, rest sourced from reference TRBV7-2 and TRBJ1-2, is GAGVSQSPSNKVTEKGKDVELRCDPISGHTALYWYRQSLGQGLEFLIYFQGNSAPDKSGLPSDRFSAERTGGSVSTLTIQRTQQEDSAVYLCASSLGGRRGYTFGSGTRLTVV.

This sequence joins TRBV9 and TRBJ2-1; 11 bases line up with TRBD2. V trimming: 3 bases; J trimming: 9 bases; junction bases outside the gene matches: 11. The CDR3 extends over 16 amino acids. Germline V gene lookup returns CDR1 SGDLS and CDR2 YYNGEE. In DNA, the CDR3 is TGTGCCAGCAGCGCGGACTTAGCGGGGGGGTATCTTGAGCAGTTCTTC. It is translated as CASSADLAGGYLEQFF.

This rearrangement joins TRBV7-6 to TRBJ2-5, with 8 bases matching TRBD1. This CDR3 has 15 residues. Germline values: CDR1 SGHVS, CDR2 FNYEAQ. Germline trimming cut 5 bases from V and 1 base from J; bases unmatched to any gene: 6. The DNA of the CDR3 is TGTGCCAGCAGCCGGACACAGGGGGTCCAAGAGACCCAGTACTTC. Protein product: CASSRTQGVQETQYF. Looking up the rest from reference TRBV7-6 and TRBJ2-5 gives the full variable domain: GAGVSQSPRYKVTKRGQDVALRCDPISGHVSLYWYRQALGQGPEFLTYFNYEAQQDKSGLPNDRFSAERPEGSISTLTIQRTEQRDSAMYRCASSRTQGVQETQYFGPGTRLLVL.

The chain links TRBV6-5 to TRBJ1-5; maybe TRBD1 (5 bases). Germline V lookup: CDR1 MNHEY, CDR2 SVGAGI. Trimming stripped 5 bases from V and 11 bases from J, with 22 bases between. This CDR3 comprises 15 residues. CDR3 sequence: CASSTQQASGEAQHF. DNA for the CDR3: TGTGCCAGCAGTACCCAACAGGCCTCCGGGGAGGCCCAGCATTTT.

Only one count was recorded for this clone. V is TRBV27 and J is TRBJ1-2; D is unclear. The CDR3 covers 13 residues. V lost 6 bases, J lost 3 bases, and 11 bases lay in between. Germline values: CDR1 MNHEY, CDR2 SMNVEV (reference sequence). In nucleotides, the CDR3 is TGTGCCAGCAGCCCCCGCGGATACTATGGCTACACCTTC. It encodes CASSPRGYYGYTF.

The gene calls are TRBV3-1 (or the pseudogene TRBV3-2) and TRBJ1-1; TRBD1 agrees at 11 bases. The CDR3 extends over 13 amino acids. J gave up 10 bases and V 7 bases, and 8 bases lay outside the gene matches. The germline gives CDR1 LGHDT, CDR2 YNNKEL (reference sequence). The CDR3 here is CASTLGQGASAFF. The CDR3 nucleotides read TGTGCCAGCACCCTTGGACAGGGGGCGTCAGCTTTCTTT.

V usage is TRBV19 and J usage is TRBJ1-1; no clear D gene. This CDR3 contains 16 residues. Germline V lookup: CDR1 LNHDA, CDR2 SQIVND (reference sequence). With 0 bases removed from V and 4 bases from J, the gap between germline ends came to 15 bases. CDR3 sequence: CASSIDQVGLGTEAFF. The DNA for the CDR3 is TGTGCCAGTAGTATAGATCAGGTTGGATTGGGCACTGAAGCTTTCTTT.

This chain joins TRBV19 and TRBJ1-4, with a tentative D call TRBD1 (6 bases). The CDR3 consists of 14 residues. From germline, CDR1 is LNHDA and CDR2 SQIVND (reference sequence). V was shortened by 7 bases and J by 11 bases, with 20 bases between the two germline ends. The CDR3 DNA is TGTGCCAGTACAGTGGACAGCCACCGCGGTAAACTGTTTTTT. It is translated as CASTVDSHRGKLFF.

This clone was counted a single time. CDR3 sequence reads: CASSLVWPSNQPQHF. Here the CDR3 DNA reads TGTGCCAGCAGCTTAGTATGGCCGAGCAATCAGCCCCAGCATTTT. The gene calls are TRBV11-3 and TRBJ1-5; no reliable D call. Germline lookup yields CDR1 SGHNT and CDR2 YENEEA. V was pared by 1 base and J by 1 base, with 8 bases between. CDR3 length: 15 amino acids.

The chain combines TRBV15 with TRBJ2-1, with 8 bases lining up with TRBD1. The ends lost 5 bases at V and 2 bases at J; junction bases unmatched: 20. The CDR3 runs to 20 residues. Per germline, CDR1 LNHNV and CDR2 YYDKDF (reference sequence). As DNA, the CDR3 is TGTGCCACCAGCGGGCACCCGGGACAGGTTTGGGATCGGCCCTACAATGAGCAGTTCTTC. Its translation is CATSGHPGQVWDRPYNEQFF.

This clone was recorded once. The rearrangement uses TRBV14 and TRBJ2-7, with 8 nucleotides matching TRBD1. Per germline, CDR1 SGHDN and CDR2 FVKESK. The CDR3 has 16 residues. Trimming at V came to 0 bases and at J to 4 bases, leaving 8 bases not matched to a gene. The DNA of the CDR3 is TGTGCCAGCAGCCAAGATGACAGGGGTATGTGGTACGAGCAGTACTTC. It is translated as CASSQDDRGMWYEQYF.

V and J are TRBV9 and TRBJ1-3; tentatively, D is TRBD1 (5 bases). CDR1 SGDLS and CDR2 YYNGEE come from the germline V gene. This CDR3 has 15 residues. V lost 1 base and J lost 9, with 17 bases in between. The CDR3 sequence: CASSVKETGGGTIYF. As DNA, the CDR3 is TGTGCCAGCAGCGTAAAGGAGACCGGCGGGGGCACCATATATTTT.

The rearrangement uses TRBV19 and TRBJ1-5; 7 bases map to TRBD1. Per the germline V gene, CDR1 is LNHDA and CDR2 is SQIVND (reference sequence). The CDR3 covers 15 residues. The junction had 6 bases not matched to a gene; V was cut back by 1 base and J by 6 bases. The CDR3 coding sequence is TGTGCCAGTAGTATAGCGACAGGGCATGTTCAGCCCCAGCATTTT. Amino acid sequence: CASSIATGHVQPQHF.

The rearrangement uses TRBV24-1 and TRBJ2-5, with D perhaps TRBD2 (5 bases). The CDR3 totals 15 residues. CDR1 is KGHDR and CDR2 is SFDVKD in the germline V gene. V shed 3 bases and J shed 1 base, with 11 bases lying between them. This chain's CDR3 is CATSDASGAQETQYF. Here the CDR3 DNA reads TGTGCCACCAGTGATGCGAGCGGTGCCCAAGAGACCCAGTACTTC.